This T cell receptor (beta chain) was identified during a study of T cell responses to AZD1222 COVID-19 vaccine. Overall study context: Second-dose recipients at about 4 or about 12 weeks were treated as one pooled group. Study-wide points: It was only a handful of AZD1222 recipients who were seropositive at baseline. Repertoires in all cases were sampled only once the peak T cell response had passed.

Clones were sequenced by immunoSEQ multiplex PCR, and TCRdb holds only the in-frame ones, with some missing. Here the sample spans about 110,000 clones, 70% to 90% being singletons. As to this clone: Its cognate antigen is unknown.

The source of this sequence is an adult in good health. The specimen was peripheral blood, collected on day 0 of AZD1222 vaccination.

CDR3 sequence (DNA): TGCGCCAGCAGCTTGGGGGCCAGGGAGGGCCAAGAGACCCAGTACTTC. Protein sequence: CASSLGAREGQETQYF. J is TRBJ2-5 and V is TRBV5-1; 7 nucleotides align to TRBD2. The germline V gene encodes CDR1 SGHRS and CDR2 YFSETQ. V lost 0 bases and J lost 1; bases outside the gene matches: 6. The CDR3 loop spans 16 amino acids.